The present T cell receptor (beta chain) was sequenced within a study of blood T cell repertoires in COVID-19. The CDR3 has 14 residues. Deletions cut 0 bases from V and 1 base from J, with 4 bases between. Germline loops: CDR1 LGHDT, CDR2 YNNKEL (reference sequence). In terms of age and location, participants ranged from roughly 18 to 90 years and lived in 24 US areas. Recovered participants had two consecutive negative NP/OP PCR tests, healthcare professional clearance, or symptom resolution. The authors' processing: Reference gene primer amplification yielded estimated nucleated cell counts. Using immunoSEQ multiplex PCR, the repertoire was profiled, and TCRdb retains in-frame clones only, with some absent. The DNA gave D and trimming, while V, J and clone size come from that table. The sample lists roughly 300,000 clones, about nine tenths seen once, with about 10% in the top ten.

The chain has TRBV3-1 (or the pseudogene TRBV3-2) and TRBJ2-1; D is unresolved. The sequence was obtained from a woman aged 18-30 years who had recovered from COVID-19. Sequencing used PBMCs or T cells enriched from blood (not recorded which). CDR3 loop: CASSQDSSYNEQFF. Written as DNA, the CDR3 is TGTGCCAGCAGCCAAGATTCGTCCTACAATGAGCAGTTCTTC.